The rows below give T cell receptor beta chains drawn from one sample of a study of CD8+ T cells in alopecia areata. Clones were read by immunoSEQ multiplex PCR, and TCRdb kept only the in-frame ones, dropping some. Of about 100,000 clones listed, 55% to 60% are singletons. Sequencing was performed on NKG2D-low CD8+ T cells sorted from blood. The receptors were sampled from a human donor with alopecia areata. Both conserved end residues are part of each CDR3. A D gene is named only where the DNA matches it firmly. Clone size is shown for a subset of rows, as once, few, many or a class of expanded clone.

TRBV6-6,TRBJ2-1,TRBD1,.,TGTGCCAGCGGGGGGACAGGGGTCTACAATGAGCAGTTCTTC,CASGGTGVYNEQFF
TRBV19,TRBJ2-3,.,.,TGTGCCAGTAGTCCGTTTGGCAGCCTTAGCACAGATACGCAGTATTTT,CASSPFGSLSTDTQYF
TRBV14,TRBJ2-7,TRBD1,few,TGTGCCAGCAGCTACGGGACAGGGTGGGTCTACGAGCAGTACTTC,CASSYGTGWVYEQYF
TRBV29-1,TRBJ1-2,.,few,TGCAGCGTTTCTCCCCTAGACGGCGGGGATGGCTACACCTTC,CSVSPLDGGDGYTF
TRBV29-1,TRBJ1-2,TRBD1,.,TGCAGCAGCGAGGACAGGGACTATGGCTACACCTTC,CSSEDRDYGYTF
TRBV28,TRBJ2-7,.,.,TGTGCCAGCAGCCGCTCCTACGAGCAGTACTTC,CASSRSYEQYF
TRBV27,TRBJ2-5,.,.,TGTGCCAGCAGTGCGGCCCCGGGGGAGACCCAGTACTTC,CASSAAPGETQYF
TRBV27,TRBJ2-2,TRBD1,.,TGTGCCAGCAGTTGGGACAGGTCGGACACCGGGGAGCTGTTTTTT,CASSWDRSDTGELFF
TRBV27,TRBJ2-7,.,.,TGTGCCAGCAGTTTGAGCTGGGGGATTGCCTACGAGCAGTACTTC,CASSLSWGIAYEQYF
TRBV7-9,TRBJ2-1,.,few,TGTGCCAGCAGCTTAGTGAGCTCCTACAATGAGCAGTTCTTC,CASSLVSSYNEQFF
TRBV13,TRBJ2-5,.,few,TGTGCCAGCAGCGGGAAAAGAGAAGAGACCCAGTACTTC,CASSGKREETQYF
TRBV4-1,TRBJ2-7,.,few,TGCGCCAGCAGCCCCCACAGGTCCTACGAGCAGTACTTC,CASSPHRSYEQYF
TRBV14,TRBJ1-5,.,few,TGTGCCAGCAGCCACTTCAGGTTTAGCAATCAGCCCCAGCATTTT,CASSHFRFSNQPQHF
TRBV28,TRBJ2-1,TRBD2,.,TGTGCCAGCAGTCCGATAGCGGGAGGTTACAATGAGCAGTTCTTC,CASSPIAGGYNEQFF
TRBV11-3,TRBJ2-7,TRBD1,few,TGTGCCAGCAGCTTTGGGGACAGTGGATCCTACGAGCAGTACTTC,CASSFGDSGSYEQYF
TRBV7-8,TRBJ1-2,TRBD1,.,TGTGCCAGCAGCGCGACAGGGCCCTATGGCTACACCTTC,CASSATGPYGYTF
TRBV7-3,TRBJ2-1,TRBD1,.,TGTGCCAGCAGCTCCTCCGGGACAGGGAGGGATGAGCAGTTCTTC,CASSSSGTGRDEQFF
TRBV29-1,TRBJ1-2,.,few,TGCAGCCTCGAAGAGAGGCATGGCTACACCTTC,CSLEERHGYTF
TRBV6-1,TRBJ2-1,TRBD1,.,TGTGCCAGCAGTAGGGACAGGGGGGACAATGAGCAGTTCTTC,CASSRDRGDNEQFF
TRBV2,TRBJ1-1,.,few,TGTGCCAGCGCACGGGGCTATCCCACTGAAGCTTTCTTT,CASARGYPTEAFF
TRBV18,TRBJ2-7,.,.,TGTGCCAGCTCACCCGTCCCGGAGGAGCAGTACTTC,CASSPVPEEQYF
TRBV27,TRBJ1-1,.,once,TGTGCCAGCAGTCTTACTCGAGGTCGGTGGACTGAAGCTTTCTTT,CASSLTRGRWTEAFF
TRBV29-1,TRBJ1-5,.,.,TGCAGCGTTCTAACAGGGAATCAGCCCCAGCATTTT,CSVLTGNQPQHF
TRBV27,TRBJ2-2,.,.,TGTGCCAGCAGTTTACAAACCGGGGAGCTGTTTTTT,CASSLQTGELFF
TRBV5-1,TRBJ2-7,.,.,TGCGCCAGCACCTTTACGAGCGGCTCCTACGAGCAGTACTTC,CASTFTSGSYEQYF
TRBV5-6,TRBJ2-1,TRBD1,few,TGTGCCAGCAGCTTCGGACAGGCTGAGCAGTTCTTC,CASSFGQAEQFF
TRBV27,TRBJ2-3,.,once,TGTGCCAGCACTGGTCACGTTGCAGATACGCAGTATTTT,CASTGHVADTQYF
TRBV7-7,TRBJ2-5,TRBD1,many,TGTGCTAGCAGCTTAGAAAGGACAGGGAAAGAGACCCAGTACTTC,CASSLERTGKETQYF
TRBV6-5,TRBJ2-7,TRBD1,.,TGTGCCAGCAGTTACTCGCCAGGGGGTATCTACGAGCAGTACTTC,CASSYSPGGIYEQYF
TRBV13,TRBJ1-3,.,.,TGTGCCAGCAGCGGTCGGGACATCGGAAACACCATATATTTT,CASSGRDIGNTIYF
TRBV20-1,TRBJ2-1,.,.,TGCAGTGCTGCCCACTACAATGAGCAGTTCTTC,CSAAHYNEQFF
TRBV4-1,TRBJ2-1,TRBD1,few,TGCGCCAGCAGCTCTCCGCCAGAGGGGGCCTTTGAGCAGTTCTTC,CASSSPPEGAFEQFF
TRBV5-6,TRBJ2-6,.,.,TGTGCCAGCAGCTTGCGGGGGTCTGGGGCCAACGTCCTGACTTTC,CASSLRGSGANVLTF
TRBV13,TRBJ2-7,.,.,TGTGCCAGCAGCCCTCCCTCCGGGGGTTTCTACGAGCAGTACTTC,CASSPPSGGFYEQYF
TRBV7-9,TRBJ2-5,TRBD1,.,TGTGCCGGAGACCGACAGGGGATGGAGACCCAGTACTTC,CAGDRQGMETQYF
TRBV10-2,TRBJ2-1,TRBD1,few,TGCGCCAGTTTAAAGCCAGGGGACAGCCGTAATGAGCAGTTCTTC,CASLKPGDSRNEQFF
TRBV20-1,TRBJ2-7,.,.,TGCAGTGCTAGGGCCGGATACGAGCAGTACTTC,CSARAGYEQYF